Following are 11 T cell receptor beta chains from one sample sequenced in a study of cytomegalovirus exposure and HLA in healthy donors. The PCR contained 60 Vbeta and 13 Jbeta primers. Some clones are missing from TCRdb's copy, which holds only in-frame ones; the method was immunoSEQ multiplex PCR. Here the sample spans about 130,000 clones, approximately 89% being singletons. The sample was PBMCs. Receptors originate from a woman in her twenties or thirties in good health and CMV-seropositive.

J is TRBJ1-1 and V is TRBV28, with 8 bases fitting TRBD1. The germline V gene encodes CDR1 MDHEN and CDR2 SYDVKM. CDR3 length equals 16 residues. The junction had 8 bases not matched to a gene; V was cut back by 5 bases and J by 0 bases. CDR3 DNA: TGTGCCAGCAGTCGCGGACAGGGTGTGCTGAACACTGAAGCTTTCTTT. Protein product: CASSRGQGVLNTEAFF.

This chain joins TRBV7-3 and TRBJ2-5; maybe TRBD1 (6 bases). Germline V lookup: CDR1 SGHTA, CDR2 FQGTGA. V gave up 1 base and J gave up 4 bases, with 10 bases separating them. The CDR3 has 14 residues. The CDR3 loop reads CASSLMVQGETQYF. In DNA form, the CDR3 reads TGTGCCAGCAGCTTAATGGTACAGGGAGAGACCCAGTACTTC.

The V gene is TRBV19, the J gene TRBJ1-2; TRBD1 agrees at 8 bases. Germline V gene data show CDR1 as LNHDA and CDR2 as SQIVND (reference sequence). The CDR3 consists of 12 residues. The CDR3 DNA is TGTGCTACAAGGACAGGGAACTATGGCTACACCTTC. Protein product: CATRTGNYGYTF.

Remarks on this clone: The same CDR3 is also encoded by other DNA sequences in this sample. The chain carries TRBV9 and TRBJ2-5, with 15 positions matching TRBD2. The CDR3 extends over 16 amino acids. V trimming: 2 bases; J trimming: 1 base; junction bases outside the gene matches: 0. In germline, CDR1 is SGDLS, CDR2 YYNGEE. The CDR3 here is CASSVGLAGGQETQYF. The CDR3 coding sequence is TGTGCCAGCAGCGTGGGACTAGCGGGAGGCCAAGAGACCCAGTACTTC.

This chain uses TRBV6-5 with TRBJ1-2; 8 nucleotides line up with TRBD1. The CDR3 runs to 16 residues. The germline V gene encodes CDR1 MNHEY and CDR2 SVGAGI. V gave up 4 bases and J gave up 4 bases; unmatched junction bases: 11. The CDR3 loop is CASSSPSTTGVYGYTF. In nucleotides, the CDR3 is TGTGCCAGCAGTTCTCCTTCCACGACAGGGGTCTATGGCTACACCTTC.

The CDR3 coding sequence is TGTGCCCTCCTCCCGTTAGCGGGAGAGCAGTACTTC. This encodes CALLPLAGEQYF. This rearrangement joins TRBV30 to TRBJ2-5; TRBD2 matches 9 bases. The V gene end was trimmed by 8 bases and the J gene end by 11 bases; junction bases not matched to a gene: 12. This CDR3 has 12 residues. Germline V lookup: CDR1 GTSNPN, CDR2 SVGIG (reference sequence).

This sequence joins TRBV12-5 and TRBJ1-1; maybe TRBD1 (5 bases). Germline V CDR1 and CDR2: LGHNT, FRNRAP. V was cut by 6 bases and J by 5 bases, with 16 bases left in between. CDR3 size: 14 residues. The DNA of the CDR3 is TGTGCTAGTGGCCCCGGGACTGCTAGAACTGAAGCTTTCTTT. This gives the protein CASGPGTARTEAFF.

The CDR3 nucleotides are TGTGCCAGCAGTCCCCCGAACTATGGCTACACCTTC. Amino acids: CASSPPNYGYTF. This chain links TRBV28 with TRBJ1-2; D not resolved. Germline V gene data show CDR1 as MDHEN and CDR2 as SYDVKM. The CDR3 spans 12 residues. V was pared by 5 bases and J by 2 bases, with 6 bases between.

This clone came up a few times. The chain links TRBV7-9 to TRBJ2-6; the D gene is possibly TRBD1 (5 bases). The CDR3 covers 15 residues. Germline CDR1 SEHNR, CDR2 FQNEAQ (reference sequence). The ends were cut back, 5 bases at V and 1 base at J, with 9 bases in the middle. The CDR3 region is CASSRGASGANVLTF. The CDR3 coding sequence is TGTGCCAGCAGCCGTGGGGCTTCTGGGGCCAACGTCCTGACTTTC.

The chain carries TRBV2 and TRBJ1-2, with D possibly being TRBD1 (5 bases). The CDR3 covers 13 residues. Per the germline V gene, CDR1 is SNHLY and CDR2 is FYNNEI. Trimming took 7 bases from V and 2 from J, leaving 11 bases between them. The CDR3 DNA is TGTGCCAGCAATGGGGAGGGGAACTATGGCTACACCTTC. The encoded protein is CASNGEGNYGYTF.

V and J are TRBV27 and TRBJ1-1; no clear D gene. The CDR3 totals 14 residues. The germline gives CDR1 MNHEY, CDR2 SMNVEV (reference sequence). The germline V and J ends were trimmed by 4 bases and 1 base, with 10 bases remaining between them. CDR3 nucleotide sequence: TGTGCCAGCAGTTCCCTCCGGGGGAACACTGAAGCTTTCTTT. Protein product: CASSSLRGNTEAFF.